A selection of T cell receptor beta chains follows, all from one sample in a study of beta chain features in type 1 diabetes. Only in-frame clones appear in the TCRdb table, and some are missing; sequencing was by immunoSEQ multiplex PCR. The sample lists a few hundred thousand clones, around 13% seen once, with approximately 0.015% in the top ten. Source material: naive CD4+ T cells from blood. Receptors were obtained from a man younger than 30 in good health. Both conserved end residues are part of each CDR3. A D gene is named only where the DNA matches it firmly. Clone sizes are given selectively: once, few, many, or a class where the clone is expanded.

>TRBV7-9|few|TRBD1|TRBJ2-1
TGTGCCAGCAGCTTAGCAGTTGGACAGGGCGCCTACAATGAGCAGTTCTTC
CASSLAVGQGAYNEQFF
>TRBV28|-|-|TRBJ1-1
TGTGCCAGCTATAAGCCGGCAGGGTTTGCCACTGAAGCTTTCTTT
CASYKPAGFATEAFF
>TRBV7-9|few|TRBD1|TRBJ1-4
TGTGCCAGCAGCTCCTATTCAACCGGGACAGGGTCCGGGAAACTGTTTTTT
CASSSYSTGTGSGKLFF
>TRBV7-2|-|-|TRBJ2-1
TGTGCCAGCAGCTTTTCGTGGGAGGCCTACAATGAGCAGTTCTTC
CASSFSWEAYNEQFF
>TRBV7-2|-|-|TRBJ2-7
TGTGCCAGCAGCTTAGTTACTAGCAAATCCTACGAGCAGTACTTC
CASSLVTSKSYEQYF
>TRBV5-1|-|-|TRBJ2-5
TGCGCCAGCAGCTTGGTGGCAGGGGAGGGGGAGACCCAGTACTTC
CASSLVAGEGETQYF
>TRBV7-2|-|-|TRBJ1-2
TGTGCCAGCAGCTTAGCTCACAGTGCTACTAACTATGGCTACACCTTC
CASSLAHSATNYGYTF
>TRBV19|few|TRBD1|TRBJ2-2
TGTGCCAGTAGTGCCACGGGACAGGGAAACACCGGGGAGCTGTTTTTT
CASSATGQGNTGELFF
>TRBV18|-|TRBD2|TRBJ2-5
TGTGCCAGCTCAACCTTAGGGGCGGGAGTTCACGAAGAGACCCAGTACTTC
CASSTLGAGVHEETQYF
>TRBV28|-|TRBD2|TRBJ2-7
TGTGCCGCCGGGACTAGCGGGAGGGTCTACGAGCAGTACTTC
CAAGTSGRVYEQYF
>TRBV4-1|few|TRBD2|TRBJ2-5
TGCGCCAGCAGCCCCCGGACTAGCGGGAGACAGGAGACCCAGTACTTC
CASSPRTSGRQETQYF
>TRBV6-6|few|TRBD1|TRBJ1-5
TGTGCCAGCAGTTACCGGGGGACAGGCAATCAGCCCCAGCATTTT
CASSYRGTGNQPQHF
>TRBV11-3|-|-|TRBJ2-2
TGTGCCAGCAGCTTAGCACAGGGTAGCACCGGGGAGCTGTTTTTT
CASSLAQGSTGELFF
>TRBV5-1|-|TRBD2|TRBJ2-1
TGCGCCAGCAGCTTGGGAAGCGGGAGGTGGGATGAGCAGTTCTTC
CASSLGSGRWDEQFF
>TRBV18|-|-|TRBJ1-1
TGTGCCAGCTCAGTTGGACACGCGAACACTGAAGCTTTCTTT
CASSVGHANTEAFF
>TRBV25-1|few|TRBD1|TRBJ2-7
TGTGCCAGCAGTCTTCATGGGACAGCTGCCTACGAGCAGTACTTC
CASSLHGTAAYEQYF
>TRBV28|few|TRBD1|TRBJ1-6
TGTGCCAGCAGACCCACCGACAGGGGCTATAATTCACCCCTCCACTTT
CASRPTDRGYNSPLHF
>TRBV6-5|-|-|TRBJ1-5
TGTGCCAGCAGTAGCAGGAGGAAGAATCAGCCCCAGCATTTT
CASSSRRKNQPQHF
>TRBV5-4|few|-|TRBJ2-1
TGTGCCAGCAGGGGGAATGACGGGAGCTCCTACAATGAGCAGTTCTTC
CASRGNDGSSYNEQFF
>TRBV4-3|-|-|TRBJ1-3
TGCGCCAGCAGCCAAGTGATCCGAGATGGAAACACCATATATTTT
CASSQVIRDGNTIYF
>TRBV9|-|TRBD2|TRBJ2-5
TGTGCCAGCAGCGAGACTAGCGGGAGGATGGAGACCCAGTACTTC
CASSETSGRMETQYF
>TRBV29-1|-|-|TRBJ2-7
TGCAGCGTTACAGAAAGCGAGCAGTACTTC
CSVTESEQYF
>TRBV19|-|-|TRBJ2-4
TGTGCCAGTAGTCTCCATACATCGTCGCCAAAAAACATTCAGTACTTC
CASSLHTSSPKNIQYF
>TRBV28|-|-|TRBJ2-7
TGTGCCAGCAGTCAACTACCGGAGGGAGAGCAGTACTTC
CASSQLPEGEQYF
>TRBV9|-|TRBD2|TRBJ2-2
TGTGCCAGCAGCGTAGGGACTAGAGACACCGGGGAGCTGTTTTTT
CASSVGTRDTGELFF
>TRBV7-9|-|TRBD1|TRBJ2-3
TGTGCCAGCAGTTTCTCCGGGACAGCAATTCGCACAGATACGCAGTATTTT
CASSFSGTAIRTDTQYF
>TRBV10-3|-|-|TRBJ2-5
TGTGCCATCAGCGGGTGGGAGGAGGAGACCCAGTACTTC
CAISGWEEETQYF
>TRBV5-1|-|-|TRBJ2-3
TGCGCCAGCAGCCAGTCCCGCGGGGCCAGCACAGATACGCAGTATTTT
CASSQSRGASTDTQYF
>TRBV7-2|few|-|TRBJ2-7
TGTGCCAGCAGCCTCCAGACTGCCACCTACGAGCAGTACTTC
CASSLQTATYEQYF
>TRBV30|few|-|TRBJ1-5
TGTGCCTGGAGTGCCCCCAATGGCCAGGGAGGACAGCCCCAGCATTTT
CAWSAPNGQGGQPQHF
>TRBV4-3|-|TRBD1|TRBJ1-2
TGCGCCAGCAGCAAGAGGGACAGGGGGGGTGGCTACACCTTC
CASSKRDRGGGYTF
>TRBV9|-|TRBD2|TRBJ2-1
TGTGCCAGCAGCCTCGGGGGAGGGTTCCACAATGAGCAGTTCTTC
CASSLGGGFHNEQFF
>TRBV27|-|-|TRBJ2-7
TGTGCCAGCAAACCGCTCTCCAGGGCTGGGGGCACCTACGAGCAGTACTTC
CASKPLSRAGGTYEQYF
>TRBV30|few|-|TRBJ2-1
TGTGCCTGGATTCTGAACAGTTACAATGAGCAGTTCTTC
CAWILNSYNEQFF
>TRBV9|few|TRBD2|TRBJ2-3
TGTGCCAGCAGCGTAGTTCCTTCGACTAGCGGGAGAAATACGCAGTATTTT
CASSVVPSTSGRNTQYF
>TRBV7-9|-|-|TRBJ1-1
TGTGCCAGCAGCTTCTCACAGGGCACTGAAGCTTTCTTT
CASSFSQGTEAFF
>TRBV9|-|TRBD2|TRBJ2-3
TGTGCCAGCAGCGCCCTTCATAGCGGGGGGCCTACAGATACGCAGTATTTT
CASSALHSGGPTDTQYF
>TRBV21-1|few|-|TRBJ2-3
TGTGCCAGCAGCAAAGGGCGGGGGAATTCGGCAGATACGCAGTATTTT
CASSKGRGNSADTQYF
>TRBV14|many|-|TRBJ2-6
TGTGCCAGCAGCCAAGAGGTCTACTCTGGGGCCAACGTCCTGACTTTC
CASSQEVYSGANVLTF
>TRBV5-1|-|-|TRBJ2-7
TGCGCCAGCGCCCCTAATCTCCGGGTTCTCGACGAGCAGTACTTC
CASAPNLRVLDEQYF
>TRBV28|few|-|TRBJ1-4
TGTGCCAGCAGACCTACCGGGACTAATTTTAATGAAAAACTGTTTTTT
CASRPTGTNFNEKLFF
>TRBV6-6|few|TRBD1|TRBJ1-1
TGTGCCAGCAGTCGAGACAGGGAGAACACTGAAGCTTTCTTT
CASSRDRENTEAFF
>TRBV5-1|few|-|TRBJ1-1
TGCGCCAGCAGCTTAATTCGGGGGACTGAAGCTTTCTTT
CASSLIRGTEAFF
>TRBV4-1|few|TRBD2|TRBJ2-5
TGCGCCAGCAGCCGGACGGGGGGGCAAGAGACCCAGTACTTC
CASSRTGGQETQYF
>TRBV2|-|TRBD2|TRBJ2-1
TGTGCCAGCAAGCAAGCGGGAGTGGGTGAGCAGTTCTTC
CASKQAGVGEQFF